One T cell receptor beta chain is described in this entry. The sample is drawn from a study of blood T cell repertoires in COVID-19. In the study overall: Acute-phase and convalescent COVID-19 samples originated in the United States, Italy and Spain. T cells, B-cell-depleted T cells, or PBMCs provided the cDNA or gDNA that served as material.

The CDR3 extends over 14 amino acids. V trimming: 5 bases; J trimming: 6 bases; junction bases outside the gene matches: 5. Germline assignment: CDR1 SGDLS and CDR2 YYNGEE. Per the original data handling: Estimation of nucleated cell counts relied on the amplification of reference gene primers. Assay: immunoSEQ multiplex PCR; the TCRdb copy retains only in-frame clones and omits some. That table supplies the V and J calls and clone size; D and trimming were determined from the DNA. The repertoire includes 130,000 to 150,000 clones, roughly 79% of them detected once, and roughly 7.7% sits in the top ten.

The sequence was obtained from a human donor with acute or convalescent COVID-19. The donor label of this sample is uncertain. Sequenced sample: peripheral blood. The J gene is TRBJ1-6, the V gene TRBV9; 7 bases agree with TRBD1. The CDR3 protein is CASSETGSNSPLHF. CDR3 nucleotide sequence: TGTGCCAGCAGTGAGACAGGGTCTAATTCACCCCTCCACTTT.